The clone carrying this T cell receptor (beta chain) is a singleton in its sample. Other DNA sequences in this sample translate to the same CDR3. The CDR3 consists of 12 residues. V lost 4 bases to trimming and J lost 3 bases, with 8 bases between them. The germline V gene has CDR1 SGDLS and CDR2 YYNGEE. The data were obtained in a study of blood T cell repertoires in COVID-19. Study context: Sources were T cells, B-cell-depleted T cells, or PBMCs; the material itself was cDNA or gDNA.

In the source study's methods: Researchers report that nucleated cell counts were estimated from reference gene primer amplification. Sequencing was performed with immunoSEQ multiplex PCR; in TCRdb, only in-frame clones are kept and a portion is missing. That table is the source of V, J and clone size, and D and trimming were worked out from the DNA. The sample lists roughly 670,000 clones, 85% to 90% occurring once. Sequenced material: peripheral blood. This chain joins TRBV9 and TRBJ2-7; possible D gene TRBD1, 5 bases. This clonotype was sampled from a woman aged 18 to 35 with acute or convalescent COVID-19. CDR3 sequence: CASSSDSYEQYF. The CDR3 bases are TGTGCCAGCAGCAGCGACAGCTACGAGCAGTACTTC.